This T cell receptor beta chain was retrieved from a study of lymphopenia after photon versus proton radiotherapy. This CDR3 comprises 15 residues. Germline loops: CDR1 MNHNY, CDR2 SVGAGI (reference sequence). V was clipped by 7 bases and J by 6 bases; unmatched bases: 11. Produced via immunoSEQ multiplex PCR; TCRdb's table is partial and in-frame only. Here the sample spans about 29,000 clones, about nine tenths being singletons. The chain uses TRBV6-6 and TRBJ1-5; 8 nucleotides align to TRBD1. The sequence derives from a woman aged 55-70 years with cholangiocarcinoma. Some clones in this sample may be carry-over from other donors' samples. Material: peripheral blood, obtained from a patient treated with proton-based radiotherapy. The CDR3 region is CASTDPDRVGQPQHF. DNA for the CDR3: TGTGCCAGCACCGATCCGGACAGGGTAGGTCAGCCCCAGCATTTT.